A single sample is the source of the 13 T cell receptor beta chains below, sequenced in a study of Ad26.COV2.S vaccination and SARS-CoV-2 variants. The treatment: some 19 received Ad26.COV2.S at low or high dose, single or two shots; a few received placebo; per-sample allocation not given. Day 63 after the first vaccine or placebo injection was the time point for sampling. Sequencing used immunoSEQ multiplex PCR; TCRdb keeps in-frame clones, though not all of them. Of some 300,000 clones listed, approximately 86% were seen once; the top ten hold around 2%. Sequences were derived from peripheral blood, sampled in a trial of Ad26.COV2.S vaccine versus placebo. The receptors stem from a person between 18 and 65 years old who received the Ad26.COV2.S COVID-19 vaccine or a placebo.

The chain joins TRBV15 to TRBJ1-1; 7 bases match TRBD1. The V gene's germline CDR1 is LNHNV and CDR2 YYDKDF (reference sequence). CDR3 size: 15 residues. Germline trimming cut 2 bases from V and 6 bases from J; bases unmatched to any gene: 9. In DNA form, the CDR3 reads TGTGCCACCAGCAGAACCAGAGACAGGGCCGCTGAAGCTTTCTTT. Amino acid sequence: CATSRTRDRAAEAFF.

CDR3 sequence reads: CASSIRQEGVTFF. CDR3 sequence (DNA): TGTGCCAGTAGTATCCGGCAGGAGGGGGTCACGTTTTTT. The chain is built from TRBV19 and TRBJ1-4; possible D gene TRBD1, 6 bases. In germline, CDR1 is LNHDA, CDR2 SQIVND (reference sequence). V was pared by 3 bases and J by 16 bases, with 18 bases between. This CDR3 has 13 amino acids.

This clone has a single count. The chain combines TRBV2 with TRBJ2-3; D possibly corresponds to TRBD1 (5 bases). The CDR3 runs to 17 residues. V was clipped by 0 bases and J by 0 bases, with 13 bases between them. Germline assignment: CDR1 SNHLY and CDR2 FYNNEI. The CDR3 is CASSEAMGRPSTDTQYF. The CDR3 region has the DNA TGTGCCAGCAGTGAAGCGATGGGGCGCCCTAGCACAGATACGCAGTATTTT.

This CDR3 is CASSLGRHRGNYEQYF. CDR3 in DNA: TGTGCCAGCAGCTTAGGACGGCATAGGGGCAATTACGAGCAGTACTTC. The chain is built from TRBV7-8 and TRBJ2-7, with D possibly being TRBD1 (5 bases). Trimming removed 1 base from V and 4 bases from J, with 17 bases in between. The germline V gene has CDR1 SGHVS and CDR2 FQNEAQ. The CDR3 has 16 amino acids.

J is TRBJ2-5 and V is TRBV7-3, with D unclear. In germline, CDR1 is SGHTA, CDR2 FQGTGA. Trimming removed 2 bases at V and 5 bases at J, with 6 bases between. CDR3 length: 12 amino acids. CDR3 residues: CASSLDGETQYF. The CDR3 DNA is TGTGCCAGCAGCTTAGATGGGGAGACCCAGTACTTC.

The rearrangement joins TRBV7-9 to TRBJ2-5; either TRBD1 or TRBD2 may fit D (5 bases each). Trimming stripped 5 bases from V and 4 bases from J, with 20 bases between. Per germline, CDR1 SEHNR and CDR2 FQNEAQ (reference sequence). CDR3 length equals 16 residues. The CDR3 bases are TGTGCCAGCAGCCCTCGTGCCGGGGCATGGACAGAGACCCAGTACTTC. Translation gives CASSPRAGAWTETQYF.

This chain links TRBV18 with TRBJ1-2; possibly TRBD1 for D (6 bases). Looked up from germline, CDR1 is KGHSH and CDR2 is LQKENI. Trimming removed 0 bases at V and 8 bases at J, with 19 bases between. The CDR3 has 16 amino acids. The CDR3 reads CASSPPSQGSRGGYTF. The CDR3 bases are TGTGCCAGCTCACCACCGTCCCAGGGGAGTCGGGGCGGCTACACCTTC.

This clone has a count of ten or more. J is TRBJ2-7 and V is TRBV3-1 (or the pseudogene TRBV3-2); D call uncertain. Germline lookup yields CDR1 LGHDT and CDR2 YNNKEL (reference sequence). Trimming took off 4 bases at V and 3 bases at J, with 10 bases between the two ends. The CDR3 is made up of 13 amino acids. For the CDR3, the DNA is TGTGCCAGCAGCCGGACGTACCTCTACGAGCAGTACTTC. It encodes CASSRTYLYEQYF.

The gene calls are TRBV10-3 and TRBJ1-6; 8 bases are shared with TRBD1. The CDR3 is 13 amino acids. Looked up from germline, CDR1 is ENHRY and CDR2 is SYGVKD. V trimming: 10 bases; J trimming: 8 bases; junction bases outside the gene matches: 7. CDR3 sequence (DNA): TGTGCCACGGCACAGGGGGAGGATTCACCCCTCCACTTT. It yields the protein CATAQGEDSPLHF.

The chain links TRBV6-2 or TRBV6-3 to TRBJ2-5; TRBD2 agrees at 9 bases. Germline V lookup: CDR1 MNHEY, CDR2 SVGEGT. V was pared by 6 bases and J by 6 bases, with 8 bases of the junction left unmatched. The CDR3 extends over 14 amino acids. The CDR3 DNA follows: TGTGCCAGCAGCCGCGGGGGGGCCGGAAAGACCCAGTACTTC. Translation: CASSRGGAGKTQYF.

The chain links TRBV12-3 or TRBV12-4 to TRBJ1-1; D remains ambiguous. There are 11 residues in the CDR3. With 7 bases removed from V and 10 bases from J, the gap between germline ends came to 13 bases. The CDR3 coding sequence is TGTGCCAGCACCTCCTTGAAGGGAGCTTTCTTT. Translated, it gives CASTSLKGAFF.

With respect to this clone: Within the sample, other DNA sequences also encode this same CDR3. The chain combines TRBV5-4 with TRBJ2-1; the match to TRBD1 covers 9 bases. The CDR3 loop spans 15 amino acids. Per germline, CDR1 SGHNT and CDR2 YYREEE (reference sequence). Trimming cost V 4 bases and J 1 base; bases outside gene matches: 3. The CDR3 sequence is CASSLDRGSYNEQFF. CDR3 DNA sequence: TGTGCCAGCAGCCTGGACAGGGGTTCCTACAATGAGCAGTTCTTC.

The chain joins TRBV12-3 or TRBV12-4 to TRBJ1-1, with no clear D. The ends were cut back, 3 bases at V and 5 bases at J, with 10 bases in the middle. The length of the CDR3 is 13 residues. The CDR3 is CASSLRRKTEAFF. Here the CDR3 DNA reads TGTGCCAGCAGTTTGCGACGGAAGACTGAAGCTTTCTTT.